This TCR beta chain was recorded in a study of T cell clones after liver transplantation. As for the study in general: A pre-transplant mixed lymphocyte reaction with TCRbeta sequencing defined graft-donor-reactive clones followed in post-transplant blood. Findings and caveats of the study: A significant post-transplant drop in circulating graft-donor-reactive CD4 TCRbeta sequences occurred in most of the 8 subjects. These preliminary findings come from unstandardized post-transplant sampling times.

Assay used: immunoSEQ multiplex PCR; TCRdb lists only in-frame clones, some missing. The repertoire holds some 70,000 clones, roughly nine tenths seen once, with less than 3% in the top ten. As to this clone: As yet, its antigen is unknown.

Trimming shortened V by 7 bases and J by 0 bases, and 13 bases separated the two germline ends. CDR1 and CDR2 from the germline V gene are SQVTM and ANQGSEA. The length of the CDR3 is 13 residues. Here the sequenced sample was CD4+ T cells from blood, taken before liver transplant. The chain carries TRBV29-1 and TRBJ2-7; D uncertain. This TCR came from a human donor who received a liver transplant. CDR3 coding DNA: TGCAGCGCCTCTAGTCCCCACTCCTACGAGCAGTACTTC. Its translation is CSASSPHSYEQYF.